The 19 T cell receptor beta chains below were found in one sample sequenced in a study of blood T cell repertoires in COVID-19. The protocol was immunoSEQ multiplex PCR, while the TCRdb copy is restricted to in-frame clones and leaves out a portion. Of 81,000 or so clones in the sample, 65% to 90% were seen once. Specimen: peripheral blood. Source of these receptors: a man aged 45-60 years with COVID-19, enrolled during active disease.

The rearrangement joins TRBV5-4 to TRBJ1-1; D possibly corresponds to TRBD1 (5 bases). With 5 bases removed from V and 4 bases from J, the gap between germline ends came to 15 bases. CDR1 is SGHNT and CDR2 is YYREEE in the germline V gene (reference sequence). The CDR3 loop spans 14 amino acids. DNA for the CDR3: TGTGCCAGCAGTATGGGGCCTTTGGGCACTGAAGCTTTCTTT. It encodes CASSMGPLGTEAFF.

J is TRBJ1-2 and V is TRBV29-1; tentative D call: TRBD1 (5 bases). The germline V and J ends were trimmed by 4 bases and 8 bases, with 26 bases remaining between them. The CDR3 covers 16 residues. Germline loops: CDR1 SQVTM, CDR2 ANQGSEA. The CDR3 sequence: CSVGGQSRDSHAGYTF. DNA of the CDR3: TGCAGCGTTGGAGGTCAGAGCAGGGATTCTCACGCGGGCTACACCTTC.

The chain employs TRBV30 and TRBJ1-1; TRBD1 agrees at 11 bases. V gave up 2 bases and J gave up 5 bases; unmatched junction bases: 1. The CDR3 has 13 amino acids. CDR1 and CDR2 (germline): GTSNPN, SVGIG (reference sequence). CDR3 nucleotides: TGTGCCTGGAGTCGGGACAGGGGGACTGAAGCTTTCTTT. This translates into CAWSRDRGTEAFF.

The chain recombines TRBV19 with TRBJ1-3; D is undetermined. This CDR3 has 13 residues. V lost 7 bases and J 0 bases, leaving 7 bases between the germline ends. The V gene's germline CDR1 is LNHDA and CDR2 SQIVND (reference sequence). The CDR3 DNA reads TGTGCCAGTAACCCCGGCTCTGGAAACACCATATATTTT. It yields the protein CASNPGSGNTIYF.

This clone was seen once. For the CDR3, the DNA is TGTGCCAGTGGACTAGCGGGAGGTAAAGAGACCCAGTACTTC. Protein product: CASGLAGGKETQYF. V is TRBV30 and J is TRBJ2-5, with 14 bases lining up with TRBD2. There are 14 residues in the CDR3. Germline-derived CDR1 and CDR2 are GTSNPN and SVGIG (reference sequence). V gave up 8 bases and J gave up 3 bases; unmatched junction bases: 5.

V and J are TRBV18 and TRBJ1-3, with a tentative D call TRBD1 (5 bases). Germline V lookup: CDR1 KGHSH, CDR2 LQKENI. This CDR3 spans 17 amino acids. Deletions cut 0 bases from V and 0 bases from J, with 12 bases between. The CDR3 loop reads CASSPPRGSSSGNTIYF. The CDR3 DNA reads as TGTGCCAGCTCACCACCAAGGGGATCAAGCTCTGGAAACACCATATATTTT.

The chain carries TRBV28 and TRBJ1-1; no reliable D call. The germline V gene has CDR1 MDHEN and CDR2 SYDVKM. The CDR3 extends over 13 amino acids. V shed 8 bases and J shed 0 bases, with 10 bases lying between them. The CDR3 sequence: CASDKRVNTEAFF. Written as DNA, the CDR3 is TGTGCCAGCGATAAACGGGTGAACACTGAAGCTTTCTTT.

The chain's CDR3 is CASSFFEGQTYEQYF. For the CDR3, the DNA is TGTGCCAGCAGCTTTTTTGAGGGACAGACCTACGAGCAGTACTTC. V usage is TRBV11-2 and J usage is TRBJ2-7; 7 nucleotides line up with TRBD1. The CDR3 sequence is 15 residues long. The junction had 7 bases not matched to a gene; V was cut back by 3 bases and J by 2 bases. CDR1 is SGHAT and CDR2 is FQNNGV in the germline V gene.

This rearrangement joins TRBV14 to TRBJ2-2; possible D gene TRBD1, 5 bases. The CDR3 is 15 residues long. Trimming left V 0 bases short and J 4 bases short, with 9 bases between. The germline V gene encodes CDR1 SGHDN and CDR2 FVKESK. The CDR3 here is CASSQDSGFTGELFF. DNA for the CDR3: TGTGCCAGCAGCCAAGATTCAGGGTTCACCGGGGAGCTGTTTTTT.

This chain connects TRBV4-3 to TRBJ2-3; 11 bases are a match to TRBD2. The CDR3 is 16 residues long. Germline CDR1 is LGHNA and CDR2 is YSLEER. V lost 3 bases, J lost 1 base, and 3 bases stayed unmatched. The CDR3 spells CASSQGLAERTDTQYF. The CDR3 DNA reads as TGCGCCAGCAGCCAGGGACTAGCGGAGCGCACAGATACGCAGTATTTT.

The chain is built from TRBV7-6 and TRBJ2-1, with TRBD2 identical over 7 bases. Trimming took 4 bases from V and 9 from J; bases not matched to a gene: 3. The CDR3 contains 12 residues. In germline, CDR1 is SGHVS, CDR2 FNYEAQ. As DNA, the CDR3 is TGTGCCAGCAGCTCCCCGGGGGGTGAGCAGTTCTTC. This encodes CASSSPGGEQFF.

The chain joins TRBV13 to TRBJ1-6, with 8 bases identical to TRBD1. The V gene end was trimmed by 5 bases and the J gene end by 2 bases; junction bases not matched to a gene: 8. In germline, CDR1 is PRHDT, CDR2 FYEKMQ (reference sequence). This CDR3 comprises 17 residues. The CDR3 region is CASSTRQGLAYNSPLHF. Written as DNA, the CDR3 is TGTGCCAGCAGCACTCGACAGGGGCTAGCCTATAATTCACCCCTCCACTTT.

DNA for the CDR3: TGTGCCAGCAGCTTAAGGCTAGCGGAATACTACGAGCAGTACTTC. Translation: CASSLRLAEYYEQYF. The V call is TRBV7-2, the J call TRBJ2-7, with TRBD2 matching 7 bases. The trim removed 2 bases at V and 3 bases at J, leaving 7 bases unmatched. The CDR3 is made up of 15 amino acids. Germline V gene data show CDR1 as SGHTA and CDR2 as FQGNSA. The entire variable domain, with the rest obtained from reference TRBV7-2 and TRBJ2-7, is as follows: GAGVSQSPSNKVTEKGKDVELRCDPISGHTALYWYRQSLGQGLEFLIYFQGNSAPDKSGLPSDRFSAERTGGSVSTLTIQRTQQEDSAVYLCASSLRLAEYYEQYFGPGTRLTVT.

The chain couples TRBV6-5 to TRBJ1-1; D not resolved. V shed 8 bases and J shed 0 bases, with 13 bases lying between them. The CDR3 totals 14 residues. Germline loops: CDR1 MNHEY, CDR2 SVGAGI. CDR3 sequence: CASSQGRMNTEAFF. CDR3 DNA sequence: TGTGCCAGCTCTCAAGGGAGAATGAACACTGAAGCTTTCTTT.

This clone was recorded a few times. The chain has TRBV4-1 and TRBJ2-2; 10 bases align to TRBD2. Trimming removed 2 bases from V and 5 bases from J; junction bases left unmatched: 5. Germline V gives CDR1 MGHRA, CDR2 YSYEKL. This CDR3 region has 16 residues. CDR3 in DNA: TGCGCCAGCAGCCAATCCCCTAGCGGGAGAACCGGGGAGCTGTTTTTT. Protein product: CASSQSPSGRTGELFF.

This clone is a singleton in its sample. This chain connects TRBV5-1 to TRBJ2-1; D possibly corresponds to TRBD2 (5 bases). Per germline, CDR1 SGHRS and CDR2 YFSETQ. The V end was cut by 2 bases, the J end by 0 bases, with 12 bases between. The CDR3 is 16 residues long. The CDR3 DNA reads TGCGCCAGCAGCTTCGGACTCATGAGCTCCTACAATGAGCAGTTCTTC. Translated, it gives CASSFGLMSSYNEQFF.

This chain uses TRBV14 with TRBJ2-1; TRBD2 aligns across 12 bases. The CDR3 consists of 20 residues. V lost 0 bases to trimming and J lost 2 bases; unmatched junction nucleotides: 11. From germline, CDR1 is SGHDN and CDR2 FVKESK. The CDR3 spells CASSQESGLAGHPAYNEQFF. The CDR3 DNA follows: TGTGCCAGCAGCCAAGAATCGGGACTAGCGGGCCACCCAGCCTACAATGAGCAGTTCTTC.

V usage is TRBV11-1 and J usage is TRBJ2-1; D is ambiguous. The germline V gene has CDR1 SGHAT and CDR2 FQDESV (reference sequence). This CDR3 is 13 amino acids long. Trimming took off 3 bases at V and 6 bases at J, with 9 bases between the two ends. Written as DNA, the CDR3 is TGTGCCAGCAGCTTTAGTACTGCCAATGAGCAGTTCTTC. Translating it yields CASSFSTANEQFF.

This chain links TRBV11-2 with TRBJ2-1; maybe TRBD1 (5 bases). Germline V gives CDR1 SGHAT, CDR2 FQNNGV. CDR3 length: 15 amino acids. V was clipped by 4 bases and J by 2 bases, with 12 bases between them. The CDR3 here is CASSSSRVPYNEQFF. The CDR3, as DNA: TGTGCCAGCAGCTCGAGCAGGGTGCCCTACAATGAGCAGTTCTTC.